This T cell receptor beta chain originates from a study of T cells in Graves' hyperthyroidism and ophthalmopathy. General study results and limits: The model identified upcoming ophthalmopathy a median 6.5 months ahead of onset. Ophthalmopathy was distinguished from stable hyperthyroidism by 13 V-J signatures.

V dropped 5 bases and J dropped 12 bases, with 19 bases sitting between them. The CDR3 extends over 13 amino acids. The germline gives CDR1 SNHLY, CDR2 FYNNEI. Amplification yielded TCR beta CDR3 regions, with RNA transcripts as the source. The HTBI primer set drove a first-round RT-PCR of the TCR CDR3. TCRdb reprocessed the multiplex PCR reads via MiXCR and lists one record per CDR3 protein. The sample includes around 580,000 distinct CDR3 sequences, 35% to 55% of them seen just once. Regarding this clonotype: Its target is unknown.

The specimen sequenced was peripheral blood or thyroid tissue (not recorded which). J is TRBJ1-2 and V is TRBV2; D possibly corresponds to TRBD1 (6 bases). This sequence was found in a woman under 30 with Graves' hyperthyroidism. The CDR3 DNA reads as TGTGCCAGCAGTACGGGGACATCGACTGGAAACACCTTC. It translates to CASSTGTSTGNTF.